This T cell receptor (beta chain) was sequenced in a study of control samples from healthy donors and cancer patients. Trimming cost V 6 bases and J 4 bases, with 15 bases left between them. CDR3 size: 14 residues. Germline CDR1 reads LNHDA; CDR2 reads SQIVND (reference sequence). This clone appeared once. Generated by immunoSEQ multiplex PCR, the TCRdb table keeps only in-frame clones and is missing some. This table holds about 180,000 clones, more than 80% found once. The clonotype comes from a man aged 25 to 45 in good health. What was sequenced was blood. This sequence joins TRBV19 and TRBJ1-2, with D tentatively TRBD1 (5 bases). CDR3 loop: CASSPFGAVYGYTF. The CDR3 DNA sequence: TGTGCCAGTAGCCCTTTCGGGGCAGTCTATGGCTACACCTTC.